This T cell receptor (beta chain) was sequenced during a study of T cell responses to AZD1222 COVID-19 vaccine. Study-wide findings and caveats: Dominant at 160-218 and 743-854, vaccine-associated CD4 TCRs also spanned spike. A rise in Spike-specific TCR breadth and depth followed two AZD1222 doses.

Method: immunoSEQ multiplex PCR; TCRdb's copy keeps in-frame clones and lacks some. The sample holds more than 150,000 clones; roughly nine tenths are singletons and the top ten take more than 1.3%. Germline V gives CDR1 SGDLS, CDR2 YYNGEE. The CDR3 length is 13 residues. V dropped 0 bases and J dropped 4 bases, with 7 bases sitting between them. This clone was picked up a small number of times. As yet, its antigen is unknown. The rearrangement uses TRBV9 and TRBJ1-2; possible D gene TRBD1, 5 bases. The sample here was peripheral blood, taken 28 days after the second AZD1222 dose. The TCR sequence derives from an adult who received the AZD1222 COVID-19 vaccine. This CDR3 reads CASSVAGGYGYTF. In nucleotides, the CDR3 is TGTGCCAGCAGCGTAGCCGGGGGCTATGGCTACACCTTC. Based on the CDR3 plus reference TRBV9 and TRBJ1-2, the full variable domain is DSGVTQTPKHLITATGQRVTLRCSPRSGDLSVYWYQQSLDQGLQFLIQYYNGEERAKGNILERFSAQQFPDLHSELNLSSLELGDSALYFCASSVAGGYGYTFGSGTRLTVV.